This TCR beta chain came from a study of blood T cell repertoires in COVID-19. The wider study: The United States, Italy and Spain supplied acute and convalescent COVID-19 samples. From T cells, B-cell-depleted T cells, or PBMCs came the material, which was cDNA or gDNA.

The V end was cut by 5 bases, the J end by 6 bases, with 14 bases between. Germline V lookup: CDR1 SEHNR, CDR2 FQNEAQ (reference sequence). The CDR3 is 14 amino acids. Source study methods: Amplification with reference gene primers provided the estimates of nucleated cell counts. Data came from immunoSEQ multiplex PCR; TCRdb stores just in-frame clones and leaves some out. The DNA gave D and trimming, while V, J and clone size come from that table. Here the sample spans 65,000 to 85,000 clones, under 95% being singletons. The sequence derives from a human donor in a cohort sampled during active COVID-19. Sequencing was carried out using peripheral blood. The chain carries TRBV7-9 and TRBJ1-3, with a weak D call TRBD1 (5 bases). CDR3 loop: CASSAQGGINTIYF. The CDR3 DNA sequence: TGTGCCAGCAGCGCCCAGGGAGGGATAAACACCATATATTTT.